The rows below give T cell receptor beta chains drawn from one sample of a study of T cells in Graves' hyperthyroidism and ophthalmopathy. TCRdb used MiXCR to reprocess the multiplex PCR reads, holding one entry per CDR3 protein. The profile shows fewer than 350,000 distinct CDR3 sequences, approximately 15% of them singletons. The sequenced sample consisted of blood. These receptors were collected from a woman aged 35 to 49 with Graves' hyperthyroidism. CDR3s include the opening cysteine and the closing phenylalanine or tryptophan. Not every row has a clone size; where given, it reads once, few, many or a size class.

many	TRBV7-9	TRBJ2-1	14	CASSSTGFPDEQFF
many	TRBV2	TRBJ1-6	14	CASSWDRENSPLHF
many	TRBV6-1	TRBJ2-3	12	CASTGGTDTQYF
many	TRBV3-1	TRBJ1-5	14	CASSHGQGGKPQHF
many	TRBV6-5	TRBJ2-1	13	CASSYTAYNEQFF
many	TRBV7-3	TRBJ2-3	13	CASSFQQGDTQYF
many	TRBV28	TRBJ1-2	14	CASSTGTANYGYTF
NA	TRBV28	TRBJ1-5	15	CASSLGGEGNQPQHF
many	TRBV18	TRBJ1-1	13	CASSSDRNTEAFF
few	TRBV5-4	TRBJ2-5	15	CASSLEAGREETQYF
many	TRBV28	TRBJ2-7	14	CASRPTSGNYEQYF
many	TRBV12-3/TRBV12-4	TRBJ1-1	12	CASSIGRTEAFF
many	TRBV20-1	TRBJ2-1	15	CSARARQMFRHEQFF
many	TRBV15	TRBJ1-1	17	CATSGYGTGAMNTEAFF
many	TRBV5-1	TRBJ1-6	14	CASSSTGPGSPLHF
NA	TRBV9	TRBJ2-2	15	CASRQSGENTGELFF
NA	TRBV12-3/TRBV12-4	TRBJ2-7	15	CASSKPGQGAGEQYF
many	TRBV28	TRBJ1-5	18	CASSYPGRGRLSNQPQHF
many	TRBV28	TRBJ1-2	14	CASSLLGQGGGYTF
many	TRBV20-1	TRBJ2-1	15	CSAGFAESSYNEQFF
many	TRBV7-9	TRBJ2-1	18	CASSSEGLAGDPYNEQFF
many	TRBV12-3/TRBV12-4	TRBJ1-6	15	CASSTRQGRFSPLHF
NA	TRBV29-1	TRBJ2-5	12	CSVAKGGETQYF
few	TRBV18	TRBJ1-1	16	CASSFGQAPMNTEAFF
many	TRBV20-1	TRBJ2-4	16	CSATTQESVAKNIQYF
many	TRBV7-9	TRBJ1-2	11	CASSISGSYTF
many	TRBV28	TRBJ2-3	16	CASSHRLAWGTDTQYF
many	TRBV20-1	TRBJ2-1	15	CSATPPGGPRNEQFF
NA	TRBV12-3/TRBV12-4	TRBJ1-2	14	CASSFGQGPGGYTF
many	TRBV28	TRBJ2-7	15	CASSLPLSGSDEQYF
many	TRBV12-3/TRBV12-4	TRBJ1-5	14	CASSLLGSNQPQHF
many	TRBV20-1	TRBJ2-1	12	CSARDGAGVQFF
many	TRBV28	TRBJ1-1	13	CASWGDGDTEAFF
many	TRBV28	TRBJ2-7	15	CASRPPEGRRVEQYF
few	TRBV20-1	TRBJ2-7	15	CSARGGGSGTYEQYF
NA	TRBV19	TRBJ1-5	16	CASSPHDPDSNQPQHF
many	TRBV2	TRBJ1-2	13	CASGGTPGGGYTF
many	TRBV28	TRBJ2-5	14	CASSSGGGLETQYF
NA	TRBV2	TRBJ2-5	14	CASRAGPTMETQYF
many	TRBV20-1	TRBJ2-3	15	CSAESRTGGTDTQYF
many	TRBV7-3	TRBJ2-1	12	CASGFSRNEQFF